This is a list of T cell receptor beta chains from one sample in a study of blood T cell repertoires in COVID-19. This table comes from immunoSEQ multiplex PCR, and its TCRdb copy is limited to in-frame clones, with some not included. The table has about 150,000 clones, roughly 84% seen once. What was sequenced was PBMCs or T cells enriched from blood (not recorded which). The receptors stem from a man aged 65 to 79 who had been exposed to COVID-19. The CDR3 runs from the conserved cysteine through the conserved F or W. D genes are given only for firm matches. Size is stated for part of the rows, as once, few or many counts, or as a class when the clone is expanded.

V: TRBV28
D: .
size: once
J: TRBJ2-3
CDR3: CASKTPFSQYF
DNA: TGTGCCAGCAAAACACCCTTTTCGCAGTATTTT

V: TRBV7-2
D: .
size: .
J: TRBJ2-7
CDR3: CASSLTPSGGAQYF
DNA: TGTGCCAGCAGCCTAACCCCCTCCGGGGGAGCGCAGTACTTC

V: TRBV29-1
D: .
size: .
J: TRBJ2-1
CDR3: CSVSPGRGYNEQFF
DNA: TGCAGCGTCTCTCCCGGTAGGGGTTACAATGAGCAGTTCTTC

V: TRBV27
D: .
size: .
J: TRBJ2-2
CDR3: CASSLWFQGPGELFF
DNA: TGTGCCAGCAGTTTGTGGTTCCAGGGCCCTGGGGAGCTGTTTTTT

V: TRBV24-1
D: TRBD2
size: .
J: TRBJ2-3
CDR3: CATSEGGVSTDTQYF
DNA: TGTGCCACCAGTGAGGGAGGGGTTAGCACAGATACGCAGTATTTT

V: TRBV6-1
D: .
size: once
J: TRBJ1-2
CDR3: CASSDWGVYGYTF
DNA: TGTGCCAGCAGTGATTGGGGGGTCTATGGCTACACCTTC

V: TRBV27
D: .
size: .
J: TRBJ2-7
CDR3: CASSLWGVAYEQYF
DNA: TGTGCCAGCAGTTTGTGGGGAGTTGCCTACGAGCAGTACTTC

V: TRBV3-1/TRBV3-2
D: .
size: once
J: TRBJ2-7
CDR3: CASSHATGNQQYF
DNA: TGTGCCAGCAGCCATGCTACAGGGAACCAGCAGTACTTC

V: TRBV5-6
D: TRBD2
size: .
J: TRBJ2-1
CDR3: CASSLLAASGTSSYNEQFF
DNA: TGTGCCAGCAGCTTGTTGGCGGCTAGCGGGACGAGCTCCTACAATGAGCAGTTCTTC

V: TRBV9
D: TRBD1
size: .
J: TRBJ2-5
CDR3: CASSFTGDQETQYF
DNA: TGTGCCAGCAGCTTCACAGGGGACCAAGAGACCCAGTACTTC

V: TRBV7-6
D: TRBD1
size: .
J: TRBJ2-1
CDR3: CASSLAPPGRDRTYNEQFF
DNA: TGTGCCAGCAGCTTAGCGCCCCCGGGCAGGGACAGGACCTACAATGAGCAGTTCTTC

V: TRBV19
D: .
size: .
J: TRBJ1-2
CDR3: CASRGVNYGYTF
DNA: TGTGCCAGTCGGGGGGTTAACTATGGCTACACCTTC

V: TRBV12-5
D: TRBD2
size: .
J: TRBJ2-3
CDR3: CASGFGTSEADTQYF
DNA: TGTGCTAGTGGTTTCGGGACTAGCGAAGCGGATACGCAGTATTTT

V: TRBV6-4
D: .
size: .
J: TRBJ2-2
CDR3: CASSDSGPGELFF
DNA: TGTGCCAGCAGTGACTCTGGCCCCGGGGAGCTGTTTTTT

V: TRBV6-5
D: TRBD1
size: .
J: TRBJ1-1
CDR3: CASRRQGESEAFF
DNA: TGTGCCAGCAGAAGACAGGGGGAAAGCGAAGCTTTCTTT

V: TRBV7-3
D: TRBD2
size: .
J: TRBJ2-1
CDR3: CASSFIGGVDNEQFF
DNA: TGTGCCAGCAGCTTCATTGGGGGGGTAGACAATGAGCAGTTCTTC

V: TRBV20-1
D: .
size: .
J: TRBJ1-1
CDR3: CSASVGREAFF
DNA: TGCAGTGCTAGTGTGGGGAGGGAAGCTTTCTTT

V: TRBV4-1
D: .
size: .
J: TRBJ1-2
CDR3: CASSQGGANYGYTF
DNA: TGCGCCAGCAGCCAGGGGGGAGCCAACTATGGCTACACCTTC

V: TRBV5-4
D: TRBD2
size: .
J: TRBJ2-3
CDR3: CASSLSAGGPGDTQYF
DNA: TGTGCCAGCAGCTTGAGTGCGGGGGGGCCTGGAGATACGCAGTATTTT

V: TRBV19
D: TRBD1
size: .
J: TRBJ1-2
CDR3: CASTRTGQYGYTF
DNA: TGTGCCAGTACGAGGACAGGGCAGTATGGCTACACCTTC

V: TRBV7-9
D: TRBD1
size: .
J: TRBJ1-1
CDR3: CASSDRGQTEAFF
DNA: TGTGCCAGCAGCGACAGGGGGCAAACTGAAGCTTTCTTT

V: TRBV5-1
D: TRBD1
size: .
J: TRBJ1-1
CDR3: CASSQGGRRIHTEAFF
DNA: TGCGCCAGCAGCCAGGGGGGCCGACGGATACACACTGAAGCTTTCTTT

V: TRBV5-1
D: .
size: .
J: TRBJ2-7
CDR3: CASSLEAGTYEQYF
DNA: TGCGCCAGCAGCTTGGAAGCAGGAACCTACGAGCAGTACTTC

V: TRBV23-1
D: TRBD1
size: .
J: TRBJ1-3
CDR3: CASRQTGTQSSGNTIYF
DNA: TGCGCCAGCAGACAGACAGGGACTCAGAGCTCTGGAAACACCATATATTTT

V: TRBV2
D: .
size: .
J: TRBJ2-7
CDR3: CASSSDFYEQYF
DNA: TGTGCCAGCAGTTCGGACTTCTACGAGCAGTACTTC

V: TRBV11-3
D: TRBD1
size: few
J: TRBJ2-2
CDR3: CASSRDRVNANTGELFF
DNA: TGTGCCAGCAGCCGGGACAGAGTTAACGCGAACACCGGGGAGCTGTTTTTT

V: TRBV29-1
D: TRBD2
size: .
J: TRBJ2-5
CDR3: CSLMAGVPETQYF
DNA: TGCAGCCTCATGGCGGGAGTACCGGAGACCCAGTACTTC

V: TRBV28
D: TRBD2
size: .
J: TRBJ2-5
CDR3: CASRRGTSGSQETQYF
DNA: TGTGCCAGCAGGCGAGGGACTAGCGGTTCCCAGGAGACCCAGTACTTC

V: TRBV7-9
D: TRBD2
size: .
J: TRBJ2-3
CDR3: CASSLGLAGSTDTQYF
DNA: TGTGCCAGCAGCCTCGGACTAGCGGGTAGCACAGATACGCAGTATTTT

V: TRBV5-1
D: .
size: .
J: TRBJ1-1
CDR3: CASSLDGAREAFF
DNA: TGCGCCAGCAGCTTGGATGGGGCAAGGGAAGCTTTCTTT

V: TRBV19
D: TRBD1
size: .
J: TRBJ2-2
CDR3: CASSRNGPGTGNTGELFF
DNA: TGTGCCAGTAGTCGGAATGGCCCCGGGACAGGGAACACCGGGGAGCTGTTTTTT

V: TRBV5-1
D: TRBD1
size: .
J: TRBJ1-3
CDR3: CASSLGSGGMGNTIYF
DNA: TGCGCCAGCAGCTTGGGGTCAGGGGGCATGGGAAACACCATATATTTT

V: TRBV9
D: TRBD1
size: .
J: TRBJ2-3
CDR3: CASSVAGTGRDTQYF
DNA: TGTGCCAGCAGCGTAGCAGGGACAGGGAGAGATACGCAGTATTTT

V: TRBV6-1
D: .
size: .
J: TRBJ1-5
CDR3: CASSEGGERDQPQHF
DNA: TGTGCCAGCAGTGAAGGGGGGGAGCGGGATCAGCCCCAGCATTTT

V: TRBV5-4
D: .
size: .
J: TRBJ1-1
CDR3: CASSPRLNTEAFF
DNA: TGTGCCAGCAGCCCCAGATTGAACACTGAAGCTTTCTTT

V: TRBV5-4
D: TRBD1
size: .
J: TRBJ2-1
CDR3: CASSRTGSDNEQFF
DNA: TGTGCCAGCAGCCGGACAGGATCCGACAATGAGCAGTTCTTC

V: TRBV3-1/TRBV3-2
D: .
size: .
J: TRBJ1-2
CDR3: CASSQGPRGPYGYTF
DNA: TGTGCCAGCAGCCAAGGCCCCCGCGGCCCCTATGGCTACACCTTC

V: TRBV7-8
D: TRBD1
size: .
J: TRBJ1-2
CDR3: CASSLGTGGVPNYGYTF
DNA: TGTGCCAGCAGCTTAGGTACAGGGGGCGTCCCTAACTATGGCTACACCTTC

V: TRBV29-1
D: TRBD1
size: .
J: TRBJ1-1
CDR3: CSVGQGRSPEAFF
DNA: TGCAGCGTTGGACAGGGTAGGTCGCCTGAAGCTTTCTTT

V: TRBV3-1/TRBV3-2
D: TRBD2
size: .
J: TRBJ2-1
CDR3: CASIPNGGASGYNEQFF
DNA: TGTGCCAGCATCCCCAACGGGGGGGCTAGCGGGTACAATGAGCAGTTCTTC

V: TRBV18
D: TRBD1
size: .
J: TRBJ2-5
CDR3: CASSPGTASGETQYF
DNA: TGTGCCAGCTCACCGGGGACAGCCAGTGGGGAGACCCAGTACTTC

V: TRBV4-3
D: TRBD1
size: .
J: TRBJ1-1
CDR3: CASSPRDSSNTEAFF
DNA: TGCGCCAGCAGCCCAAGGGACAGCTCGAACACTGAAGCTTTCTTT

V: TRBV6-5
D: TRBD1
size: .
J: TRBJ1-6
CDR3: CASSSDRGNSPLHF
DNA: TGTGCCAGCAGTTCGGACAGGGGAAATTCACCCCTCCACTTT

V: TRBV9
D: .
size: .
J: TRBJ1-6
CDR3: CASSVEGDPGSPLHF
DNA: TGTGCCAGCAGCGTAGAGGGGGACCCCGGGTCACCCCTCCACTTT

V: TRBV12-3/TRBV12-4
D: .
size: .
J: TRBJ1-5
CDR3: CASSFGGMAQHF
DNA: TGTGCCAGCAGTTTTGGGGGGATGGCCCAGCATTTT

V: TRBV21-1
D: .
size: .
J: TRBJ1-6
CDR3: CASSKEGAPEGSPLHF
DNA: TGTGCCAGCAGCAAAGAGGGGGCCCCAGAGGGTTCACCCCTCCACTTT

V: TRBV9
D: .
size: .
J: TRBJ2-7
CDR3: CASSALLGYEQYF
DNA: TGTGCCAGCAGCGCCCTACTAGGCTACGAGCAGTACTTC

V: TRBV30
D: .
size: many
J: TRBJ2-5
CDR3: CAWGPGGGETQYF
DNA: TGTGCCTGGGGACCCGGGGGAGGAGAGACCCAGTACTTC

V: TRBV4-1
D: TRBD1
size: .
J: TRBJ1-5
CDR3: CASSQVGTVNQPQHF
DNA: TGCGCCAGCAGCCAGGTAGGGACAGTCAATCAGCCCCAGCATTTT

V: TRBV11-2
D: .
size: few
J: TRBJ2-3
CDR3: CASSLARRARATDTQYF
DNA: TGTGCCAGCAGCTTAGCAAGGAGGGCCAGGGCCACAGATACGCAGTATTTT

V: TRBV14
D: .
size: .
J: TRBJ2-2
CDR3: CASSPWGGANTGELFF
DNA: TGTGCCAGCAGCCCATGGGGCGGCGCGAACACCGGGGAGCTGTTTTTT